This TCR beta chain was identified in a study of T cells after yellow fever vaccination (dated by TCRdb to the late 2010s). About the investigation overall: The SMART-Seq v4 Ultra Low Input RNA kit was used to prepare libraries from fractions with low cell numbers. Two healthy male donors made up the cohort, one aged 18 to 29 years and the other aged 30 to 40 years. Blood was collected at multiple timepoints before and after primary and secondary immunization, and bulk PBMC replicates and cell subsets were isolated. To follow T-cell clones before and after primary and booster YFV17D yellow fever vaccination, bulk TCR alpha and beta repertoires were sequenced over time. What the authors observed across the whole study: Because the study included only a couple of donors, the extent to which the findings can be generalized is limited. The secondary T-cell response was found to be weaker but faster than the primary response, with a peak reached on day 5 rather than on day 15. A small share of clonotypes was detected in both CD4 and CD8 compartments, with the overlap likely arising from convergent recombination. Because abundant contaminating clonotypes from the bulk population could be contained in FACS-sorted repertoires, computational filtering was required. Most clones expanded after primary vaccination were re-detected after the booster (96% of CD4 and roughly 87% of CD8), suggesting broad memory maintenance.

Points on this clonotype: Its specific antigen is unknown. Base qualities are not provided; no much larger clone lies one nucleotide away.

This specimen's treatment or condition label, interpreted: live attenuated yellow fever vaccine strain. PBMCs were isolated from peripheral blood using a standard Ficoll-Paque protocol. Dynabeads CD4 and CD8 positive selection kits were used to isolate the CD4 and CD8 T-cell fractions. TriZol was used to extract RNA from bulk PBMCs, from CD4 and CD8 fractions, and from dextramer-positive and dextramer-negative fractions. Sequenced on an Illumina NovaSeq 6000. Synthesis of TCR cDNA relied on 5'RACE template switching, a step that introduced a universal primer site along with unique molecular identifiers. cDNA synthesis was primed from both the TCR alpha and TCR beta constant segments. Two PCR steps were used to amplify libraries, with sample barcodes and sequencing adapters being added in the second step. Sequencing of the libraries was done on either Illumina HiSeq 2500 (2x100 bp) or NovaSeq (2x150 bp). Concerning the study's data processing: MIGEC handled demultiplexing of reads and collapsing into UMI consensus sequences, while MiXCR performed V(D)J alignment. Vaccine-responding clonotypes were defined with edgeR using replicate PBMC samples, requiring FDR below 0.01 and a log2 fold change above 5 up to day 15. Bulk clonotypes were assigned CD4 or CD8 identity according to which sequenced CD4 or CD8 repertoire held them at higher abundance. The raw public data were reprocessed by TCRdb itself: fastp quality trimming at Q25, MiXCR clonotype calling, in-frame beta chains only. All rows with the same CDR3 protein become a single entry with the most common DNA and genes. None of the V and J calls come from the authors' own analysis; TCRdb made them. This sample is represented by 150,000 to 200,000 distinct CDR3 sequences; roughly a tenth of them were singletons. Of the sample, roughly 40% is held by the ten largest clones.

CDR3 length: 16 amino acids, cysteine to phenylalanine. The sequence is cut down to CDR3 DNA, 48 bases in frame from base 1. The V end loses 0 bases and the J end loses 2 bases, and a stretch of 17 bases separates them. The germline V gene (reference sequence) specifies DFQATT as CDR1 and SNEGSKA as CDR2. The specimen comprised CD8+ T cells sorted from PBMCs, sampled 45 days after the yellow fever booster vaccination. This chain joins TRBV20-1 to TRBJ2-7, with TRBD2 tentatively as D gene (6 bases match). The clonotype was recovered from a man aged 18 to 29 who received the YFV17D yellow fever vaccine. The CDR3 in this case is CSARDRRRELPYEQYF. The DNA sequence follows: TGCAGTGCTAGAGATCGGAGGAGGGAGCTGCCCTACGAGCAGTACTTC.